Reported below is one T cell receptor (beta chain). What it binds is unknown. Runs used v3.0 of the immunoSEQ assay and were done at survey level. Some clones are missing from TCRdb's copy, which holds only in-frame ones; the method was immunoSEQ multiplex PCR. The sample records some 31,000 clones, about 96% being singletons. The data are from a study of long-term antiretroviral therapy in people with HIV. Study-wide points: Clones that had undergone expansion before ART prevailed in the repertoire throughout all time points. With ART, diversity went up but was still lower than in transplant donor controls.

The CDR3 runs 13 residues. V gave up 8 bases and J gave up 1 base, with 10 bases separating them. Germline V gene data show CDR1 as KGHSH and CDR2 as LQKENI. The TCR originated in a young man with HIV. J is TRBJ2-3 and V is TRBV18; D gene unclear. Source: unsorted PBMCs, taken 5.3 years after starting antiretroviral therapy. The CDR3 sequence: CASHTTRTDTQYF. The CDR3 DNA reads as TGTGCCAGCCACACTACCCGCACAGATACGCAGTATTTT. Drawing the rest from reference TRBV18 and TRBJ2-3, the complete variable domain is NAGVMQNPRHLVRRRGQEARLRCSPMKGHSHVYWYRQLPEEGLKFMVYLQKENIIDESGMPKERFSAEFPKEGPSILRIQQVVRGDSAAYFCASHTTRTDTQYFGPGTRLTVL.